A single sample gave rise to the 30 T cell receptor beta chains below, sequenced in a study of a mutant IDH1 vaccine in newly diagnosed glioma. The antigens for these receptors are not known. Time point indicated: week 5, during vaccination. Topical imiquimod accompanied each vaccine dose, which consisted of 300 ug of mutant IDH1 20-mer peptide. The data were produced by immunoSEQ multiplex PCR, yet TCRdb's version contains in-frame clones alone and is incomplete. Of under 70,000 clones listed, 80% to 90% are singletons. This sample comprised PBMCs, obtained from a glioma patient whose treatment included an IDH1 peptide vaccine. These receptors were collected from a woman between 45 and 65 years old with glioma.

This clone was seen just once. The chain employs TRBV11-2 and TRBJ2-7; 10 bases are shared with TRBD2. V lost 5 bases to trimming and J lost 2 bases; unmatched junction nucleotides: 6. The germline CDR1 and CDR2 sequences are SGHAT and FQNNGV. This CDR3 region has 15 residues. CDR3 loop: CASSDLAGDPYEQYF. CDR3 nucleotides: TGTGCCAGCAGCGACCTAGCGGGGGACCCCTACGAGCAGTACTTC.

J is TRBJ2-7 and V is TRBV19; 9 bases are a match to TRBD1. The length of the CDR3 is 15 residues. Germline lookup yields CDR1 LNHDA and CDR2 SQIVND (reference sequence). V dropped 6 bases and J dropped 1; count of bases not matched to a gene: 7. This CDR3 is CASRTATGGSYEQYF. The CDR3 DNA reads as TGTGCCAGTAGAACTGCGACAGGGGGATCCTACGAGCAGTACTTC.

This chain connects TRBV7-8 to TRBJ2-7, with 10 bases fitting TRBD2. CDR1 is SGHVS and CDR2 is FQNEAQ in the germline V gene. The junction had 3 bases not matched to a gene; V was cut back by 5 bases and J by 2 bases. This CDR3 is built from 14 residues. Here the CDR3 reads CASSASGGAYEQYF. DNA for the CDR3: TGTGCCAGCAGCGCCAGCGGGGGGGCCTACGAGCAGTACTTC. Looking up the rest from reference TRBV7-8 and TRBJ2-7 gives the full variable domain: GAGVSQSPRYKVAKRGQDVALRCDPISGHVSLFWYQQALGQGPEFLTYFQNEAQLDKSGLPSDRFFAERPEGSVSTLKIQRTQQEDSAVYLCASSASGGAYEQYFGPGTRLTVT.

The chain uses TRBV6-5 and TRBJ2-2, with TRBD1 identical over 7 bases. The CDR3 has 15 residues. CDR1 and CDR2 from the germline V gene are MNHEY and SVGAGI. After removal of 6 bases from V and 6 bases from J, the junction contained 10 bases not matched to a gene. CDR3 sequence reads: CASRTTDRVAGELFF. The CDR3 coding sequence is TGTGCCAGCAGAACTACAGACAGGGTCGCCGGGGAGCTGTTTTTT.

This clone was observed a few times. The chain has TRBV7-3 and TRBJ1-1, with D possibly matching TRBD1 (5 bases). The CDR3 has 12 residues. V lost 4 bases and J 7 bases, leaving 10 bases between the germline ends. CDR1 SGHTA and CDR2 FQGTGA come from the germline V gene. The CDR3 DNA is TGTGCCAGCAGCTCGGATAGGGGTGAAGCTTTCTTT. Translating gives CASSSDRGEAFF.

This sequence joins TRBV6-6 and TRBJ2-7; 9 bases are shared with TRBD1. V shed 6 bases and J 9 bases; nucleotides not matched to a gene: 12. This CDR3 has 14 residues. Germline CDR1 is MNHNY and CDR2 is SVGAGI (reference sequence). CDR3 DNA: TGTGCCAGCAGACCGGGACAGGGAGCAATACGGCAGTACTTC. Translating it yields CASRPGQGAIRQYF.

The count of this clone is one. This rearrangement joins TRBV25-1 to TRBJ1-1, with D uncertain. This CDR3 spans 14 amino acids. Trimming removed 1 base at V and 3 bases at J, with 9 bases between. Germline V gene lookup returns CDR1 MGHDK and CDR2 SYGVNS. The CDR3 sequence: CASSESPRHTEAFF. CDR3 sequence (DNA): TGTGCCAGCAGTGAATCTCCTAGGCACACTGAAGCTTTCTTT.

The genes are TRBV9 and TRBJ2-1; D call uncertain. CDR1 is SGDLS and CDR2 is YYNGEE in the germline V gene. V lost 3 bases and J lost 9, with 10 bases in between. The CDR3 sequence is 12 residues long. For the CDR3, the DNA is TGTGCCAGCAGCGCATATATCGGTGAGCAGTTCTTC. Amino acids: CASSAYIGEQFF.

This clone was seen just once. The chain links TRBV11-3 to TRBJ2-1, with TRBD2 as a possible D gene (6 bases). V was cut by 0 bases and J by 8 bases, with 14 bases left in between. CDR3 length: 15 amino acids. Germline lookup yields CDR1 SGHNT and CDR2 YENEEA. The CDR3 here is CASSLDFLANDEQFF. In DNA, the CDR3 is TGTGCCAGCAGCTTAGATTTTCTAGCGAACGATGAGCAGTTCTTC.

The CDR3 DNA sequence: TGTGCCAGTAGCTTTAGGTCCGGGTCTGAAAAACTGTTTTTT. Residues: CASSFRSGSEKLFF. V and J are TRBV19 and TRBJ1-4; D unresolved. CDR1 is LNHDA and CDR2 is SQIVND in the germline V gene (reference sequence). Trimming took 6 bases from V and 7 from J, leaving 15 bases between them. This CDR3 region has 14 residues.

This clone was found once. The chain employs TRBV7-9 and TRBJ2-5; a possible D gene is TRBD1 (6 bases). Per the germline V gene, CDR1 is SEHNR and CDR2 is FQNEAQ (reference sequence). Trimming removed 5 bases from V and 1 base from J, with 26 bases in between. The CDR3 sequence is 19 residues long. The CDR3 region has the DNA TGTGCCAGCAGCCCCCACGGGGCAGGGGTCGTTCCTGCCCAAGAGACCCAGTACTTC. This translates into CASSPHGAGVVPAQETQYF.

The chain uses TRBV19 and TRBJ1-3; no reliable D call. The germline gives CDR1 LNHDA, CDR2 SQIVND (reference sequence). V dropped 5 bases and J dropped 1 base, with 15 bases sitting between them. The CDR3 covers 16 residues. CDR3 in amino acids: CASSPFGRNSGNTIYF. As DNA, the CDR3 is TGTGCCAGTAGTCCCTTCGGTCGGAATTCTGGAAACACCATATATTTT.

The V and J genes are TRBV7-2 and TRBJ1-3; 7 nucleotides line up with TRBD1. V gave up 1 base and J gave up 0 bases; unmatched junction bases: 3. Germline V gene lookup returns CDR1 SGHTA and CDR2 FQGNSA. This CDR3 has 16 amino acids. The CDR3 region is CASSLVRDSSGNTIYF. DNA of the CDR3: TGTGCCAGCAGCTTAGTCCGGGACAGCTCTGGAAACACCATATATTTT.

The chain combines TRBV6-1 with TRBJ1-1; D is ambiguous. Germline V CDR1 and CDR2: MNHNS, SASEGT. CDR3 length equals 12 residues. Trimming took off 2 bases at V and 12 bases at J, with 13 bases between the two ends. CDR3 bases: TGTGCCAGCAGTGAAAGGAAACTCCAAACTTTCTTT. Translated, it gives CASSERKLQTFF.

The chain has TRBV18 and TRBJ1-1; D is uncertain. V was pared by 3 bases and J by 1 base, with 9 bases between. The CDR3 is 14 amino acids. CDR1 is KGHSH and CDR2 is LQKENI in the germline V gene. This chain's CDR3 is CASSPRWENTEAFF. The CDR3 DNA sequence: TGTGCCAGCTCACCCCGGTGGGAGAACACTGAAGCTTTCTTT.

This clone showed up just a few times. The V and J genes are TRBV7-9 and TRBJ2-7; no reliable D call. With 5 bases removed from V and 3 bases from J, the gap between germline ends came to 8 bases. CDR1 is SEHNR and CDR2 is FQNEAQ in the germline V gene (reference sequence). The CDR3 consists of 12 residues. The CDR3 loop is CASSLQDYEQYF. The CDR3 DNA follows: TGTGCCAGCAGCCTGCAGGACTACGAGCAGTACTTC.

This chain uses TRBV19 with TRBJ1-1, with D hard to call. V was clipped by 3 bases and J by 7 bases, with 6 bases between them. The germline CDR1 and CDR2 sequences are LNHDA and SQIVND (reference sequence). CDR3 length equals 11 residues. This chain's CDR3 is CASSIGIEAFF. The CDR3 coding sequence is TGTGCCAGTAGTATCGGGATTGAAGCTTTCTTT.

The chain combines TRBV28 with TRBJ1-2, with no clear D. The CDR3 sequence is 21 residues long. Trimming stripped 3 bases from V and 0 bases from J, with 29 bases between. CDR1 is MDHEN, CDR2 SYDVKM, per germline. This CDR3 is CASSFRLAPTKGTRANYGYTF. CDR3 in DNA: TGTGCCAGCAGTTTTAGGCTAGCCCCCACCAAAGGTACGAGAGCTAACTATGGCTACACCTTC.

The rearrangement joins TRBV27 to TRBJ2-3; D is possibly TRBD1 (7 bases). Between the trimmed V and J ends, which lost 5 bases and 3 bases, there was a span of 15 bases. Germline loops: CDR1 MNHEY, CDR2 SMNVEV (reference sequence). The CDR3 loop spans 15 amino acids. This CDR3 reads CASSPPTGRTDTQYF. CDR3 bases: TGTGCCAGCAGTCCCCCGACAGGGAGGACAGATACGCAGTATTTT.

The V gene is TRBV7-2, the J gene TRBJ2-5, with D perhaps TRBD2 (5 bases). This CDR3 is built from 13 residues. Per germline, CDR1 SGHTA and CDR2 FQGNSA. V was cut by 4 bases and J by 5 bases, with 11 bases left in between. For the CDR3, the DNA is TGTGCCAGCAGCTCGGACTTGGGGGAGACCCAGTACTTC. This translates into CASSSDLGETQYF.

The chain is built from TRBV5-5 and TRBJ1-6; no reliable D call. Trimming left V 0 bases short and J 8 bases short, with 6 bases between. From germline, CDR1 is SGHKS and CDR2 YYEKEE (reference sequence). The CDR3 length is 13 residues. CDR3 sequence reads: CASSLVADSPLHF. The CDR3, as DNA: TGTGCCAGCAGCTTGGTAGCAGATTCACCCCTCCACTTT.

The chain is built from TRBV18 and TRBJ1-5; no reliable D call. The CDR3 is made up of 14 amino acids. CDR1 KGHSH and CDR2 LQKENI come from the germline V gene. Trimming stripped 1 base from V and 4 bases from J, with 8 bases between. The CDR3 protein is CASSPRELNQPQHF. CDR3 bases: TGTGCCAGCTCACCACGAGAGTTAAATCAGCCCCAGCATTTT.

This sequence joins TRBV19 and TRBJ1-6; a possible D gene is TRBD1 (6 bases). Germline values: CDR1 LNHDA, CDR2 SQIVND (reference sequence). V lost 4 bases and J lost 8, with 9 bases in between. This CDR3 has 13 residues. The CDR3 region is CASSTTGDSPLHF. CDR3 in DNA: TGTGCCAGTAGTACGACAGGTGATTCACCCCTCCACTTT.

The chain combines TRBV5-8 with TRBJ1-5; D is unclear. The CDR3 is 15 residues long. The V gene lost 1 base and the J gene lost 1 base, with 9 bases spanning the gap. The germline gives CDR1 SGHTS, CDR2 YDEGEE. In DNA form, the CDR3 reads TGTGCCAGCAGCTTGAGGCAATGGAGCAATCAGCCCCAGCATTTT. This codes for CASSLRQWSNQPQHF.

The chain combines TRBV7-8 with TRBJ2-5, with a weak D call TRBD2 (5 bases). The germline gives CDR1 SGHVS, CDR2 FQNEAQ. The CDR3 contains 13 residues. The ends were cut back, 1 base at V and 6 bases at J, with 9 bases in the middle. CDR3 loop: CASSLGAEQTQYF. The CDR3 region has the DNA TGTGCCAGCAGCTTAGGAGCGGAGCAGACCCAGTACTTC.

The chain is built from TRBV11-3 and TRBJ2-1, with a tentative D call TRBD2 (5 bases). The V end was cut by 5 bases, the J end by 0 bases, with 14 bases between. This CDR3 spans 16 amino acids. The V gene's germline CDR1 is SGHNT and CDR2 YENEEA. CDR3 DNA: TGTGCCAGCAGCAAAAGCGGTAGATTCTCCTACAATGAGCAGTTCTTC. Its protein is CASSKSGRFSYNEQFF.

The chain is built from TRBV9 and TRBJ2-3; 9 bases fit TRBD2. This CDR3 region has 19 residues. Germline loops: CDR1 SGDLS, CDR2 YYNGEE. V dropped 0 bases and J dropped 5; count of bases not matched to a gene: 16. CDR3 protein: CASSVAPKDLRGGLDTQYF. The CDR3 DNA reads as TGTGCCAGCAGCGTAGCCCCGAAGGATTTGCGGGGGGGCTTAGATACGCAGTATTTT.

V gene TRBV4-1 combines with J gene TRBJ1-2; unclear D gene. CDR3 length: 15 amino acids. Germline assignment: CDR1 MGHRA and CDR2 YSYEKL. V lost 0 bases and J 3 bases, leaving 11 bases between the germline ends. DNA of the CDR3: TGCGCCAGCAGCCAAGATATATTGGAGGACTATGGCTACACCTTC. It encodes CASSQDILEDYGYTF.

V and J are TRBV6-5 and TRBJ2-7; possibly TRBD2 for D (6 bases). Trimming took off 4 bases at V and 0 bases at J, with 13 bases between the two ends. The CDR3 covers 15 residues. Germline values: CDR1 MNHEY, CDR2 SVGAGI. For the CDR3, the DNA is TGTGCCAGCAGTTCTGCCGTGGGGGGCTCCTACGAGCAGTACTTC. It yields the protein CASSSAVGGSYEQYF.

The chain uses TRBV4-1 and TRBJ1-1; no reliable D call. Trimming took 0 bases from V and 5 from J, leaving 10 bases between them. The CDR3 runs to 14 residues. Per germline, CDR1 MGHRA and CDR2 YSYEKL. The CDR3 DNA sequence: TGCGCCAGCAGCCAAGATAAGGGTTGGACTGAAGCTTTCTTT. Amino acid sequence: CASSQDKGWTEAFF.